Shown below are 27 T cell receptor beta chains from a single sample sequenced in a study of blood T cell repertoires in COVID-19 (dated by TCRdb to about 2020). The protocol used for the library was the immunoSEQ multiplex PCR assay. TCRdb carries this immuneACCESS record with in-frame sequences only. Its versions omit some clonotypes, under half of them owing to an unresolved V gene in the studies checked, with the rest unexplained. The sample table shows around 150,000 clones, and 85% are seen once. Over 3% of the sample goes to the ten largest clones. Sample: peripheral blood. The source is a human donor with acute or convalescent COVID-19. The donor label of this sample is uncertain.

V usage is TRBV18 and J usage is TRBJ1-1, with D perhaps matching TRBD1 (6 bases). The germline V and J ends were trimmed by 0 bases and 4 bases, with 15 bases remaining between them. This CDR3 has 16 amino acids. From germline, CDR1 is KGHSH and CDR2 LQKENI. DNA of the CDR3: TGTGCCAGCTCACCACCCTCGGGGGGGGCTAGCACTGAAGCTTTCTTT. Translation: CASSPPSGGASTEAFF.

The genes are TRBV29-1 and TRBJ2-1, with TRBD1 matching 10 bases. V shed 0 bases and J 7 bases; nucleotides not matched to a gene: 24. The CDR3 runs 21 residues. Germline-derived CDR1 and CDR2 are SQVTM and ANQGSEA. The CDR3 loop is CSVEDRSPDRGRHPHGNEQFF. The CDR3, as DNA: TGCAGCGTTGAAGATCGATCCCCAGACAGGGGGCGTCACCCCCATGGGAATGAGCAGTTCTTC.

This chain connects TRBV6-2 or TRBV6-3 to TRBJ1-1; a possible D gene is TRBD1 (6 bases). CDR1 and CDR2 from the germline V gene are MNHEY and SVGEGT. With 2 bases removed from V and 8 bases from J, the gap between germline ends came to 9 bases. The CDR3 length is 12 residues. The CDR3 region has the DNA TGTGCCAGCAGTTACAGCAGGGGAGAAGCTTTCTTT. This sequence encodes CASSYSRGEAFF.

The chain uses TRBV6-1 and TRBJ2-3, with a tentative D call TRBD2 (7 bases). The CDR3 has 15 amino acids. CDR1 and CDR2 from the germline V gene are MNHNS and SASEGT. V gave up 3 bases and J gave up 2 bases, with 12 bases separating them. The CDR3: CASSEGGRDTDTQYF. The CDR3 DNA is TGTGCCAGCAGTGAGGGGGGGCGGGACACAGATACGCAGTATTTT.

The chain carries TRBV7-9 and TRBJ1-5; tentatively, D is TRBD1 (5 bases). V was cut by 7 bases and J by 3 bases, with 16 bases left in between. This CDR3 has 15 residues. Germline loops: CDR1 SEHNR, CDR2 FQNEAQ (reference sequence). The CDR3 nucleotides read TGTGCCAGCACCCAAGTCGGGGGACCCAATCAGCCCCAGCATTTT. This codes for CASTQVGGPNQPQHF.

Of note for this clone: Distinct nucleotide sequences in the sample also encode this CDR3. The genes are TRBV18 and TRBJ1-1; D call uncertain. Trimming pared 2 bases from V and 4 bases from J, leaving 8 bases between. CDR1 KGHSH and CDR2 LQKENI come from the germline V gene. The length of the CDR3 is 13 residues. The CDR3 loop is CASSPGRGTEAFF. The CDR3 coding sequence is TGTGCCAGCTCACCAGGCCGGGGCACTGAAGCTTTCTTT.

V is TRBV2 and J is TRBJ1-1; no clear D. CDR1 and CDR2 (germline): SNHLY, FYNNEI. The length of the CDR3 is 14 residues. V gave up 6 bases and J gave up 7 bases, with 18 bases separating them. Here the CDR3 DNA reads TGTGCCAGCAGGTCTGGGCCCCGCAGTATTGAAGCTTTCTTT. Residues: CASRSGPRSIEAFF.

The rearrangement links TRBV5-6 to TRBJ1-4; D ambiguous. Germline CDR1 reads SGHDT; CDR2 reads YYEEEE. The V end lost 0 bases, the J end lost 8 bases, and 8 bases lay between the germline ends. The CDR3 is 13 amino acids. The CDR3 here is CASSLVATEKLFF. The CDR3 DNA reads TGTGCCAGCAGCTTGGTGGCCACAGAAAAACTGTTTTTT.

The V gene is TRBV7-9, the J gene TRBJ1-2; 7 bases map to TRBD1. This CDR3 is built from 16 residues. V was pared by 2 bases and J by 8 bases, with 14 bases of the junction left unmatched. CDR1 and CDR2 from the germline V gene are SEHNR and FQNEAQ (reference sequence). The CDR3 region is CASSLWDSLPGEGYTF. As DNA, the CDR3 is TGTGCCAGCAGCTTATGGGACAGCCTCCCCGGGGAGGGCTACACCTTC.

The chain is built from TRBV4-2 and TRBJ1-5; D is ambiguous. Germline CDR1 is LGHNA and CDR2 is YNFKEQ. The CDR3 is made up of 15 amino acids. Between the trimmed V and J ends, which lost 1 base and 0 bases, there was a span of 7 bases. The CDR3 protein is CASSQVFNSNQPQHF. The DNA for the CDR3 is TGTGCCAGCAGCCAAGTCTTTAATAGCAATCAGCCCCAGCATTTT.

The V call is TRBV18, the J call TRBJ2-3; 7 nucleotides match TRBD2. The germline gives CDR1 KGHSH, CDR2 LQKENI. The CDR3 has 14 amino acids. J lost 2 bases, V lost 7 bases, and 6 bases had no gene match. The CDR3 region has the DNA TGTGCCAGCTTGACAGCGGGGACCACAGATACGCAGTATTTT. This codes for CASLTAGTTDTQYF.

This clone was seen once. The chain couples TRBV11-3 to TRBJ2-5; 11 bases fit TRBD2. The germline gives CDR1 SGHNT, CDR2 YENEEA. This CDR3 is built from 21 residues. Trimming cost V 0 bases and J 0 bases; bases outside gene matches: 15. CDR3 region: CASSLDYPLLAGGQDQETQYF. CDR3 bases: TGTGCCAGCAGCTTAGATTATCCTTTGCTAGCGGGGGGACAGGACCAAGAGACCCAGTACTTC. Drawing the rest from reference TRBV11-3 and TRBJ2-5, the complete variable domain is EAGVVQSPRYKIIEKKQPVAFWCNPISGHNTLYWYLQNLGQGPELLIRYENEEAVDDSQLPKDRFSAERLKGVDSTLKIQPAELGDSAVYLCASSLDYPLLAGGQDQETQYFGPGTRLLVL.

The chain combines TRBV18 with TRBJ2-2; 8 bases agree with TRBD1. V trimming: 2 bases; J trimming: 4 bases; junction bases outside the gene matches: 9. This CDR3 is built from 17 residues. The germline gives CDR1 KGHSH, CDR2 LQKENI. The CDR3 coding sequence is TGTGCCAGCTCACCAATTATCGGACAGGGACTCACCGGGGAGCTGTTTTTT. Protein sequence: CASSPIIGQGLTGELFF.

The gene calls are TRBV19 and TRBJ1-1; weak D call: TRBD1 (5 bases). This CDR3 has 13 amino acids. Trimming stripped 9 bases from V and 5 bases from J, with 16 bases between. Looked up from germline, CDR1 is LNHDA and CDR2 is SQIVND (reference sequence). The CDR3 is CASTWGGDTEAFF. CDR3 DNA: TGTGCCAGCACTTGGGGAGGGGATACTGAAGCTTTCTTT.

Comments on this clone: This CDR3 is also generated by other DNA sequences in the sample. The chain employs TRBV2 and TRBJ1-2, with 7 bases fitting TRBD1. The CDR3 sequence is 13 residues long. V was clipped by 6 bases and J by 3 bases; unmatched bases: 4. Germline CDR1 reads SNHLY; CDR2 reads FYNNEI. The CDR3 DNA sequence: TGTGCCAGCAGCCCAACAGGGGACTATGGCTACACCTTC. This sequence encodes CASSPTGDYGYTF.

This clone was seen once. The chain uses TRBV18 and TRBJ2-1; D remains unclear. The CDR3 is 13 residues long. The germline V and J ends were trimmed by 3 bases and 7 bases, with 10 bases remaining between them. Germline CDR1 and CDR2: KGHSH and LQKENI. CDR3 DNA: TGTGCCAGCTCACCTGCCGGCGGAAATGAGCAGTTCTTC. It yields the protein CASSPAGGNEQFF.

The chain recombines TRBV28 with TRBJ1-1; D gene ambiguous. The germline V gene has CDR1 MDHEN and CDR2 SYDVKM. The V end lost 4 bases, the J end lost 7 bases, and 4 bases lay between the germline ends. This CDR3 contains 10 residues. The chain's CDR3 is CASSYSEAFF. The CDR3 DNA reads as TGTGCCAGCAGTTACAGTGAAGCTTTCTTT.

This chain connects TRBV3-1 (or the pseudogene TRBV3-2) to TRBJ1-2; D might be TRBD1 (5 bases). The CDR3 loop spans 14 amino acids. V was cut by 6 bases and J by 6 bases, with 17 bases left in between. Germline assignment: CDR1 LGHDT and CDR2 YNNKEL (reference sequence). The CDR3 spells CASRARGPGDGYTF. DNA for the CDR3: TGTGCCAGCAGGGCGCGGGGCCCAGGAGATGGCTACACCTTC.

The chain is built from TRBV4-1 and TRBJ1-1, with TRBD1 matching 7 bases. The CDR3 contains 13 residues. Trimming at V came to 1 base and at J to 7 bases, leaving 3 bases not matched to a gene. Per the germline V gene, CDR1 is MGHRA and CDR2 is YSYEKL. In DNA, the CDR3 is TGCGCCAGCAGCCAAGCAGGGGGGATTGAAGCTTTCTTT. This sequence encodes CASSQAGGIEAFF.

V usage is TRBV6-2 or TRBV6-3 and J usage is TRBJ1-2, with TRBD1 identical over 7 bases. Germline CDR1 MNHEY, CDR2 SVGEGT. This CDR3 has 13 residues. V shed 4 bases and J 8 bases; nucleotides not matched to a gene: 7. As DNA, the CDR3 is TGTGCCAGCAGTTTTGACAGGGCAGGAGGCTACACCTTC. Amino acid sequence: CASSFDRAGGYTF.

This clone was counted a single time. The chain couples TRBV5-6 to TRBJ1-6; D perhaps matches TRBD1 (6 bases). The CDR3 is made up of 15 amino acids. V lost 2 bases to trimming and J lost 7 bases, with 13 bases between them. Per germline, CDR1 SGHDT and CDR2 YYEEEE. The DNA of the CDR3 is TGTGCCAGCAGCTTAGGACAGCTCTTAAATTCACCCCTCCACTTT. This sequence encodes CASSLGQLLNSPLHF.

The chain employs TRBV30 and TRBJ1-2; no firm D call. CDR1 GTSNPN and CDR2 SVGIG come from the germline V gene (reference sequence). Trimming cost V 2 bases and J 1 base, with 11 bases left between them. There are 14 residues in the CDR3. The CDR3 is CAWSLGTGNYGYTF. The CDR3 DNA sequence: TGTGCCTGGAGTCTCGGTACGGGTAACTATGGCTACACCTTC.

V and J are TRBV28 and TRBJ2-1; TRBD1 matches 10 bases. The CDR3 consists of 16 residues. V dropped 4 bases and J dropped 1; count of bases not matched to a gene: 4. Germline assignment: CDR1 MDHEN and CDR2 SYDVKM. The CDR3 region is CASSSRQGASYNEQFF. In nucleotides, the CDR3 is TGTGCCAGCAGTTCCCGACAGGGGGCGTCCTACAATGAGCAGTTCTTC.

V is TRBV6-5 and J is TRBJ1-1, with 11 bases matching TRBD1. V lost 4 bases to trimming and J lost 7 bases; unmatched junction nucleotides: 8. CDR3 size: 15 residues. Germline values: CDR1 MNHEY, CDR2 SVGAGI. The CDR3 nucleotides read TGTGCCAGCAGTTTCGGACAGGGGGCGTTCGATGAAGCTTTCTTT. Its translation: CASSFGQGAFDEAFF.

The CDR3 loop reads CASRRGQSYEQYF. The CDR3 bases are TGTGCCAGCAGGAGGGGACAGTCCTACGAGCAGTACTTC. The chain links TRBV3-1 (or the pseudogene TRBV3-2) to TRBJ2-7; 7 bases align to TRBD1. CDR1 is LGHDT, CDR2 YNNKEL, per germline (reference sequence). The ends lost 6 bases at V and 1 base at J; junction bases unmatched: 3. The CDR3 is 13 amino acids.

The chain is built from TRBV2 and TRBJ1-5, with TRBD1 identical over 7 bases. This CDR3 has 15 amino acids. Germline-derived CDR1 and CDR2 are SNHLY and FYNNEI. V was pared by 1 base and J by 6 bases, with 6 bases of the junction left unmatched. The CDR3 region is CASSEGQGPSQPQHF. Written as DNA, the CDR3 is TGTGCCAGCAGTGAAGGACAGGGCCCAAGTCAGCCCCAGCATTTT.

The V gene is TRBV27, the J gene TRBJ1-1; 8 bases map to TRBD1. This CDR3 region has 17 residues. V shed 1 base and J 1 base; nucleotides not matched to a gene: 8. CDR1 is MNHEY and CDR2 is SMNVEV in the germline V gene (reference sequence). The CDR3 here is CASSLFRGRGKNTEAFF. The CDR3 coding sequence is TGTGCCAGCAGTTTATTCAGGGGGCGGGGGAAGAACACTGAAGCTTTCTTT.